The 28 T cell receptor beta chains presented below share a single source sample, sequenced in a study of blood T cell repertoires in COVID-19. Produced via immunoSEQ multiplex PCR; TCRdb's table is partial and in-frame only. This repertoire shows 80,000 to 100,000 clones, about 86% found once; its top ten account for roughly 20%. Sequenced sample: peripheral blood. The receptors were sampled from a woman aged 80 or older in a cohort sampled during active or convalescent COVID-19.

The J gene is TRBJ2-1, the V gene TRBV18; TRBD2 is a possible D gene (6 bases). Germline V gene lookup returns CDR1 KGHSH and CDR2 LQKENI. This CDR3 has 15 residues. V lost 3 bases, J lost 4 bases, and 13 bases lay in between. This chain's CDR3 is CASSPKAGPYNEQFF. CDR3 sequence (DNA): TGTGCCAGCTCACCGAAGGCGGGACCTTACAATGAGCAGTTCTTC. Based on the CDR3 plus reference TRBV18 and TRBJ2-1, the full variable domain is NAGVMQNPRHLVRRRGQEARLRCSPMKGHSHVYWYRQLPEEGLKFMVYLQKENIIDESGMPKERFSAEFPKEGPSILRIQQVVRGDSAAYFCASSPKAGPYNEQFFGPGTRLTVL.

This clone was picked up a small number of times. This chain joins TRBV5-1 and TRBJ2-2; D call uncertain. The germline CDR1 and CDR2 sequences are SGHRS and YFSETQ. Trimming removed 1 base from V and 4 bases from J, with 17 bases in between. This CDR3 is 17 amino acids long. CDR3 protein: CASSLWVSPRSTGELFF. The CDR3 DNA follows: TGCGCCAGCAGCTTGTGGGTTAGCCCCCGGTCCACCGGGGAGCTGTTTTTT.

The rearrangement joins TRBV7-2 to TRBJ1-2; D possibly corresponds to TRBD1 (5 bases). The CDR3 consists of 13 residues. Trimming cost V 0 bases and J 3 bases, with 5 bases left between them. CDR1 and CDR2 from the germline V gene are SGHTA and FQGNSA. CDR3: CASSLARDYGYTF. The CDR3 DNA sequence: TGTGCCAGCAGCTTAGCCAGGGACTATGGCTACACCTTC.

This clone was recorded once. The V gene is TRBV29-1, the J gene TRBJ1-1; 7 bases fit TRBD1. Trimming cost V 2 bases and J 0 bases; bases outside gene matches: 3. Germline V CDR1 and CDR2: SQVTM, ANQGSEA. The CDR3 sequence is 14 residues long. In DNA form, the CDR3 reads TGCAGCGTTGAATTCGGGACAGTGAACACTGAAGCTTTCTTT. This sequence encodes CSVEFGTVNTEAFF.

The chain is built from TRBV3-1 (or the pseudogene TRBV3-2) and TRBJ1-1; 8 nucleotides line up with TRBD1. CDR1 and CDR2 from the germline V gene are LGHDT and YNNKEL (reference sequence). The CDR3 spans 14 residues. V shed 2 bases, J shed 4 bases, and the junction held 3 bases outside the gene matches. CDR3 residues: CASSQTGGGTEAFF. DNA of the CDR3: TGTGCCAGCAGCCAAACAGGGGGAGGCACTGAAGCTTTCTTT.

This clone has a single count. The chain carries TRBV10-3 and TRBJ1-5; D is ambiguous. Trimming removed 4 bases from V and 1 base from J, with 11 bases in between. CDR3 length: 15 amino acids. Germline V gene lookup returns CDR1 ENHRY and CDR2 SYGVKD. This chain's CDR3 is CAISAAAGSNQPQHF. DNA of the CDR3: TGTGCCATCAGTGCCGCGGCGGGAAGCAATCAGCCCCAGCATTTT.

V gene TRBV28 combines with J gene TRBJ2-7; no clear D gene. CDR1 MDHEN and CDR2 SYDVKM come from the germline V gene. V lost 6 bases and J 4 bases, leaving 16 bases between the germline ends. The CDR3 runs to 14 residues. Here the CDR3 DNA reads TGTGCCAGCAGGCATTTGCGTCCGCGATACGAGCAGTACGTC. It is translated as CASRHLRPRYEQYV.

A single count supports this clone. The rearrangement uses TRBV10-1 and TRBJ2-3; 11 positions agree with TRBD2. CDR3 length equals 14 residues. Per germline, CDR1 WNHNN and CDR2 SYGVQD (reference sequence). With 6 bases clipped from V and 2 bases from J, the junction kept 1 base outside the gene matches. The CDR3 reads CASRGLADTDTQYF. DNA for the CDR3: TGCGCCAGCAGGGGACTAGCGGACACAGATACGCAGTATTTT.

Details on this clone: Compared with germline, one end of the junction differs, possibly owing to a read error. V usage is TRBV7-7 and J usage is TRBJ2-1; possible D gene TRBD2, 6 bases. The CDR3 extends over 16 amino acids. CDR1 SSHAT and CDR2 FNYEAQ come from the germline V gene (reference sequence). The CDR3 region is CASSVGRDSTHNEQFF. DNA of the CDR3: TGTGCTAGCAGCGTGGGCCGGGACTCCACCCACAATGAGCAGTTCTTC.

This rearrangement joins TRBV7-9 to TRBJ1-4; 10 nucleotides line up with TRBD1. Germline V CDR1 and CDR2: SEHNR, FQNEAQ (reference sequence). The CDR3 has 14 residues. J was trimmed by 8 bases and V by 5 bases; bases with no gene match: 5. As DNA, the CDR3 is TGTGCCAGCAGCAAGGGACAGGGGAAGGAAAAACTGTTTTTT. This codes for CASSKGQGKEKLFF.

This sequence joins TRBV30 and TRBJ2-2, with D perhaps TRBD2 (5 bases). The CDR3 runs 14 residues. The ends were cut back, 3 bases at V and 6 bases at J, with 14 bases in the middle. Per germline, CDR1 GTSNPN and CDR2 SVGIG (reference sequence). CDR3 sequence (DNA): TGTGCCTGGAGGAGAAGGGCGGGTGCCGGGGAGCTGTTTTTT. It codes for CAWRRRAGAGELFF.

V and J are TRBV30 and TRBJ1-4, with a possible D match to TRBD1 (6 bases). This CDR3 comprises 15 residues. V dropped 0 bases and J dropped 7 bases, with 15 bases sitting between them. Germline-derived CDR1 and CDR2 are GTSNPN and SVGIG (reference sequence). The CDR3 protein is CAWSVKAPGVEKLFF. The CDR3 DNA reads TGTGCCTGGAGTGTGAAGGCGCCAGGGGTTGAAAAACTGTTTTTT.

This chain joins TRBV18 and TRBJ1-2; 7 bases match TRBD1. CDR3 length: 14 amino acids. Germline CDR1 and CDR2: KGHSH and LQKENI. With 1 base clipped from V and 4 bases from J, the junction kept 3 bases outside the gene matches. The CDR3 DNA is TGTGCCAGCTCACCACAGGGGGCTAGCTATGGCTACACCTTC. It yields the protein CASSPQGASYGYTF.

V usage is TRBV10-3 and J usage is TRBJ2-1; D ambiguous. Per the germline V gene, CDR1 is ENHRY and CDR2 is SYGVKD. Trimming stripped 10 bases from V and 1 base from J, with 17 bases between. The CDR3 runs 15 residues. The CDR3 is CATAGQGQSYNEQFF. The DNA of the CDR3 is TGTGCCACGGCAGGCCAAGGCCAGTCCTACAATGAGCAGTTCTTC.

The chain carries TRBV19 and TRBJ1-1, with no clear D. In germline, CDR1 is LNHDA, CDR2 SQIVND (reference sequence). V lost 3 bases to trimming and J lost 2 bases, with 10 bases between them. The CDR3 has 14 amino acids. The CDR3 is CASSIAPTNTEAFF. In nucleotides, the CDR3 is TGTGCCAGTAGTATCGCCCCCACAAACACTGAAGCTTTCTTT.

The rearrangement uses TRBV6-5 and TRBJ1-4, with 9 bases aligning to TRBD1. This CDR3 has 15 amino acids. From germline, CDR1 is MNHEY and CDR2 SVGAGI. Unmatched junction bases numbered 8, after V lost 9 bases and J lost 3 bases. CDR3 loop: CARRDRASPNEKLFF. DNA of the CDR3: TGTGCCAGGCGGGACAGGGCGAGTCCTAATGAAAAACTGTTTTTT.

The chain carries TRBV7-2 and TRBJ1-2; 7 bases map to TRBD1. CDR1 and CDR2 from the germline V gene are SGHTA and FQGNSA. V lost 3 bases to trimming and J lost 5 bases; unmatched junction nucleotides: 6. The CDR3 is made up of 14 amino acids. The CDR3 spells CASSFRTGGYGYTF. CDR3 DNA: TGTGCCAGCAGCTTCCGGACAGGCGGTTATGGCTACACCTTC. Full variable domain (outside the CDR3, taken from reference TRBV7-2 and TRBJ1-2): GAGVSQSPSNKVTEKGKDVELRCDPISGHTALYWYRQSLGQGLEFLIYFQGNSAPDKSGLPSDRFSAERTGGSVSTLTIQRTQQEDSAVYLCASSFRTGGYGYTFGSGTRLTVV.

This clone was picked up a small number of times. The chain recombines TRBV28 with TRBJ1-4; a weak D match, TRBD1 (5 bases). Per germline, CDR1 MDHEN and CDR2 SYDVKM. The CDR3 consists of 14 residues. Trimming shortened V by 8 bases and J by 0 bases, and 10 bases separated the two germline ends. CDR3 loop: CASGTTATNEKLFF. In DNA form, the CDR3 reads TGTGCCAGCGGAACGACAGCAACTAATGAAAAACTGTTTTTT.

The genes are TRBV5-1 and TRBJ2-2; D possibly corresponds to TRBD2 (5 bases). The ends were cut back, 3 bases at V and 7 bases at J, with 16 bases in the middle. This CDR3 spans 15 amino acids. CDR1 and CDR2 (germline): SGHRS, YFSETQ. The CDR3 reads CASSSRAEANGELFF. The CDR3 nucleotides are TGCGCCAGCAGCTCCCGGGCGGAGGCGAACGGGGAGCTGTTTTTT.

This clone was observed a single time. In nucleotides, the CDR3 is TGTGCCAGCAGCGCCGACAGGGGGCAGGGGTATGGCTACACCTTC. Translated, it gives CASSADRGQGYGYTF. V is TRBV11-3 and J is TRBJ1-2; 10 nucleotides line up with TRBD1. With V trimmed by 5 bases and J by 5 bases, 8 bases remained unmatched. This CDR3 is built from 15 residues. Germline V lookup: CDR1 SGHNT, CDR2 YENEEA.

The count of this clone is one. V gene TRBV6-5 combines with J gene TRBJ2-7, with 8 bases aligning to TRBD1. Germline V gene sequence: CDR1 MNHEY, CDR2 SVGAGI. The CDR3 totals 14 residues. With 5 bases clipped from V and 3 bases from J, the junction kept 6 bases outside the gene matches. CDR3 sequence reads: CASSKPTGDYEQYV. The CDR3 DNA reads TGTGCCAGCAGTAAACCGACAGGGGACTACGAGCAGTACGTC.

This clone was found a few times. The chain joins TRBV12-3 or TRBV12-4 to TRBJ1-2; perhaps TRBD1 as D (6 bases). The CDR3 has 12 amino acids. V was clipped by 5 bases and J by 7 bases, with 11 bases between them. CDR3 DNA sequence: TGTGCCAGCAGTCCAGGGGAGAGTGGCTACACCTTC. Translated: CASSPGESGYTF.

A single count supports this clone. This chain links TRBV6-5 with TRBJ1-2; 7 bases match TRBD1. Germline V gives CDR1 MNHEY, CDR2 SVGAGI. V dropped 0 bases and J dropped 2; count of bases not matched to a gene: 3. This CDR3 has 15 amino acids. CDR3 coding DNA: TGTGCCAGCAGTTACTCGACAGGGCGCAACTATGGCTACACCTTC. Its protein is CASSYSTGRNYGYTF.

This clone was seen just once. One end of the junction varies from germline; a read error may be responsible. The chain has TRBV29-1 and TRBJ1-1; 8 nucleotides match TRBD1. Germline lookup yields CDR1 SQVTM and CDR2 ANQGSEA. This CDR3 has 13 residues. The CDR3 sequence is CSAWDRTNPEAFF. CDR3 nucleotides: TGCAGCGCCTGGGACAGGACGAACCCTGAAGCTTTCTTT.

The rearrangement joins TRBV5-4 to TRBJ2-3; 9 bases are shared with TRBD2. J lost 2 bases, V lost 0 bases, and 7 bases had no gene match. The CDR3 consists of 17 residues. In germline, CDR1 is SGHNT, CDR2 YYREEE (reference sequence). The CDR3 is CASSLGRLAVPTDTQYF. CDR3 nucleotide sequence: TGTGCCAGCAGCTTGGGACGACTAGCGGTTCCCACAGATACGCAGTATTTT.

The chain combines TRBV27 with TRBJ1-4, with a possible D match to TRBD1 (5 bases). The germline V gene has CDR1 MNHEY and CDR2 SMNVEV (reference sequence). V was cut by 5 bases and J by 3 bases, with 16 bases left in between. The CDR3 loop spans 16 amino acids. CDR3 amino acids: CASSKLSQGSNEKLFF. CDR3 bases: TGTGCCAGCAGTAAGCTAAGTCAGGGATCTAATGAAAAACTGTTTTTT.

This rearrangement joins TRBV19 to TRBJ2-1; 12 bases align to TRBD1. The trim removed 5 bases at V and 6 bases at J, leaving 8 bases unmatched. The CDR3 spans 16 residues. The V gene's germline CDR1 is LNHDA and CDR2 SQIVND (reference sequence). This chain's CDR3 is CASSVPGQGAGNEQFF. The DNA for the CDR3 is TGTGCCAGTAGTGTCCCGGGACAGGGGGCGGGCAATGAGCAGTTCTTC.

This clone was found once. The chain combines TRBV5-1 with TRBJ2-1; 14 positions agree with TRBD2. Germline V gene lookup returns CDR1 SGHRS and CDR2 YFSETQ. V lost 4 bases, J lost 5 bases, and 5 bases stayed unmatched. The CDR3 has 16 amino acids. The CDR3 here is CASSAGLAGGNNEQFF. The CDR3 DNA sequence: TGCGCCAGCAGCGCAGGACTAGCGGGGGGAAACAATGAGCAGTTCTTC.